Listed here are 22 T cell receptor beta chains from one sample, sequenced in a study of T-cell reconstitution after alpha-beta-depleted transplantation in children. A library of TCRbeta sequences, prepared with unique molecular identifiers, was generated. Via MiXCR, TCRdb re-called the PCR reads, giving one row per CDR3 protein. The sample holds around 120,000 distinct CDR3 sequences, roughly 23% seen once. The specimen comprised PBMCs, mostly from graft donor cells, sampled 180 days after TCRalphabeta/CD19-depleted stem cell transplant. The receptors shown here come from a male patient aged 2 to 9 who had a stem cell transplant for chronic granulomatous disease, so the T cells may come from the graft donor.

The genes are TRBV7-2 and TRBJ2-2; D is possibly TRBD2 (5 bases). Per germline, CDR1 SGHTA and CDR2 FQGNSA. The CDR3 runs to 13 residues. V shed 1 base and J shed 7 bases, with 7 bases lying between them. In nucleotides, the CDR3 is TGTGCCAGCAGCTTAGAAGCGGTCGGGGAGCTGTTTTTT. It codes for CASSLEAVGELFF.

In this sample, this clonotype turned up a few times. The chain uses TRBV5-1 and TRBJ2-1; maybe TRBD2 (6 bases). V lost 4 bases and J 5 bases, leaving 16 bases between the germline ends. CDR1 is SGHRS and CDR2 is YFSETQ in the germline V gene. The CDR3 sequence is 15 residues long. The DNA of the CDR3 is TGCGCCAGCAGCCTATGGGGGGAGCGGGACAATGAGCAGTTCTTC. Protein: CASSLWGERDNEQFF.

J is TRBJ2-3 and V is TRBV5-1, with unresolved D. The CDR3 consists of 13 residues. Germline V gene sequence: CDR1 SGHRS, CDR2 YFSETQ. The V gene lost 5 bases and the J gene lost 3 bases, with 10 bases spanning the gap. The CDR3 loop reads CASSMAETDTQYF. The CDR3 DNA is TGCGCCAGCAGTATGGCAGAGACAGATACGCAGTATTTT.

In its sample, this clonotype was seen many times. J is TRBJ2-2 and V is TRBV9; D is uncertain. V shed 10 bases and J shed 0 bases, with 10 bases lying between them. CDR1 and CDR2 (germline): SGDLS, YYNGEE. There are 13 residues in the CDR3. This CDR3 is CAVGDPNTGELFF. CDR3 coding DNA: TGTGCCGTTGGGGATCCGAACACCGGGGAGCTGTTTTTT.

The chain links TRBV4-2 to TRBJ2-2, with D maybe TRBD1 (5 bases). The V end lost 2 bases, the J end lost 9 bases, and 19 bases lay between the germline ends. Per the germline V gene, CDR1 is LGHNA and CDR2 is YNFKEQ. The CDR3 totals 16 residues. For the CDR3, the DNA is TGTGCCAGCAGCCAACTCCCGGCCGCCGCGGACAGGGAGCTGTTTTTT. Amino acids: CASSQLPAAADRELFF.

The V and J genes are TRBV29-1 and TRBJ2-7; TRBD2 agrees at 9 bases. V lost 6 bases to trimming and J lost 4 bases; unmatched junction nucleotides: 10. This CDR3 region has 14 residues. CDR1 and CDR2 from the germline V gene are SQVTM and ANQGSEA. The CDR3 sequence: CSVTIPGLAYEQYF. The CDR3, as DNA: TGCAGCGTGACGATCCCGGGACTAGCATACGAGCAGTACTTC.

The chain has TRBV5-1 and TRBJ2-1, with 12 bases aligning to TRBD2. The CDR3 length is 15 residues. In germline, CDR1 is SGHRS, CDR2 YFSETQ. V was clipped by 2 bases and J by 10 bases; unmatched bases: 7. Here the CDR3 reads CASSLGLAGWPEQFF. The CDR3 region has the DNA TGCGCCAGCAGCTTAGGACTAGCGGGATGGCCCGAGCAGTTCTTC. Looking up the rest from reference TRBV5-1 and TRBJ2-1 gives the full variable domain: KAGVTQTPRYLIKTRGQQVTLSCSPISGHRSVSWYQQTPGQGLQFLFEYFSETQRNKGNFPGRFSGRQFSNSRSEMNVSTLELGDSALYLCASSLGLAGWPEQFFGPGTRLTVL.

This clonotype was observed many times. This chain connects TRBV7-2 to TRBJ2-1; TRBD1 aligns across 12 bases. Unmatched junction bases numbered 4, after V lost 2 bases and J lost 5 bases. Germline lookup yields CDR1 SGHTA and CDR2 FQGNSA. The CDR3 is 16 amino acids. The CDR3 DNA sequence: TGTGCCAGCAGCTTATCCGGGACAGGGGGCAACAATGAGCAGTTCTTC. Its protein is CASSLSGTGGNNEQFF. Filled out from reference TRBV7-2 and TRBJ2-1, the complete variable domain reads GAGVSQSPSNKVTEKGKDVELRCDPISGHTALYWYRQSLGQGLEFLIYFQGNSAPDKSGLPSDRFSAERTGGSVSTLTIQRTQQEDSAVYLCASSLSGTGGNNEQFFGPGTRLTVL.

CDR3 in amino acids: CASSDGTGRQPQHF. CDR3 sequence (DNA): TGCGCCAGCAGCGATGGGACAGGGCGTCAGCCCCAGCATTTT. V and J are TRBV5-1 and TRBJ1-5; TRBD1 aligns across 9 bases. The CDR3 is 14 residues long. V lost 4 bases to trimming and J lost 6 bases; unmatched junction nucleotides: 5. From germline, CDR1 is SGHRS and CDR2 YFSETQ.

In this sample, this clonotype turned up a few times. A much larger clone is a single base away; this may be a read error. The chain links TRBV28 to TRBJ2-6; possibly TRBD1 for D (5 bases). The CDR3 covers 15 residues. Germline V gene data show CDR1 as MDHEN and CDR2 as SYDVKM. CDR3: CASSLVRSGANGLTF. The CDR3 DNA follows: TGTGCCAGCAGTTTGGTCCGATCTGGGGCCAACGGCCTGACTTTC.

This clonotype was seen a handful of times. CDR3 region: CASSYRSGVRGEQYF. For the CDR3, the DNA is TGCGCCAGCAGCTACCGTAGCGGGGTTCGTGGGGAGCAGTACTTC. V and J are TRBV5-1 and TRBJ2-7; 8 bases align to TRBD2. This CDR3 is 15 amino acids long. Germline V gives CDR1 SGHRS, CDR2 YFSETQ. V dropped 3 bases and J dropped 7; count of bases not matched to a gene: 12. Supplemented by reference TRBV5-1 and TRBJ2-7, the full variable domain reads KAGVTQTPRYLIKTRGQQVTLSCSPISGHRSVSWYQQTPGQGLQFLFEYFSETQRNKGNFPGRFSGRQFSNSRSEMNVSTLELGDSALYLCASSYRSGVRGEQYFGPGTRLTVT.

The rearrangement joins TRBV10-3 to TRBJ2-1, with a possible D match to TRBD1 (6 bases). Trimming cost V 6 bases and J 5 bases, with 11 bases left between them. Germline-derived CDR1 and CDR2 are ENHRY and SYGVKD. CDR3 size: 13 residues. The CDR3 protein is CAISRTADNEQFF. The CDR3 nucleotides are TGTGCCATCAGCAGGACAGCTGACAATGAGCAGTTCTTC.

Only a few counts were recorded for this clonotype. CDR3 residues: CASTRTGSYNEQFF. In DNA form, the CDR3 reads TGCGCCAGCACCAGGACAGGCTCATACAATGAGCAGTTCTTC. This rearrangement joins TRBV10-2 to TRBJ2-1, with 7 bases aligning to TRBD1. Germline values: CDR1 WSHSY, CDR2 SAAADI. With V trimmed by 7 bases and J by 4 bases, 7 bases remained unmatched. CDR3 length: 14 amino acids.

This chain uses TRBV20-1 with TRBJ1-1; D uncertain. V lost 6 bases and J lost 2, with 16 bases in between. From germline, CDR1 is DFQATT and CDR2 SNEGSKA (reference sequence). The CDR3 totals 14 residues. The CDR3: CSATRQEINTEAFF. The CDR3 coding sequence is TGCAGTGCCACAAGGCAGGAGATAAACACTGAAGCTTTCTTT.

The DNA for the CDR3 is TGCGCCAGCAGCCAACAGGGACAAGAGACCCAGTACTTC. Its protein product is CASSQQGQETQYF. This rearrangement joins TRBV5-1 to TRBJ2-5; TRBD1 might be the D (6 bases). The CDR3 has 13 amino acids. The germline CDR1 and CDR2 sequences are SGHRS and YFSETQ. V shed 4 bases and J shed 2 bases, with 9 bases lying between them. The entire variable domain, with the rest obtained from reference TRBV5-1 and TRBJ2-5, is as follows: KAGVTQTPRYLIKTRGQQVTLSCSPISGHRSVSWYQQTPGQGLQFLFEYFSETQRNKGNFPGRFSGRQFSNSRSEMNVSTLELGDSALYLCASSQQGQETQYFGPGTRLLVL.

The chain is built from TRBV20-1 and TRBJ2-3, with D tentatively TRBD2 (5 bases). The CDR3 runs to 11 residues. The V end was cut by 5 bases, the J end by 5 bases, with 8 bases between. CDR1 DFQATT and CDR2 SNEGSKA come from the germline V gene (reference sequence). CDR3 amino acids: CSAARGDTQYF. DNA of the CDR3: TGCAGTGCTGCTCGGGGAGATACGCAGTATTTT.

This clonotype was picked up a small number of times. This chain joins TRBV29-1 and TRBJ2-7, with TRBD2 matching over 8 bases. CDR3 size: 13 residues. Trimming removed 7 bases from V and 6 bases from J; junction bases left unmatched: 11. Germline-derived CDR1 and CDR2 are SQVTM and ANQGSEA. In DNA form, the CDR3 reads TGCAGCGCCCAACCAGGGACTAGTCGCGAGCAGTACTTC. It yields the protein CSAQPGTSREQYF.

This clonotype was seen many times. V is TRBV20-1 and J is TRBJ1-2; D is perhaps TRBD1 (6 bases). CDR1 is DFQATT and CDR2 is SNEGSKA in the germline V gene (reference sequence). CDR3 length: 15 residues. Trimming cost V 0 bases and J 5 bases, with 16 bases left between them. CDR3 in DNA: TGCAGTGCTAGAGATCTCACGGGGGCAGGGTATGGCTACACCTTC. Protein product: CSARDLTGAGYGYTF.

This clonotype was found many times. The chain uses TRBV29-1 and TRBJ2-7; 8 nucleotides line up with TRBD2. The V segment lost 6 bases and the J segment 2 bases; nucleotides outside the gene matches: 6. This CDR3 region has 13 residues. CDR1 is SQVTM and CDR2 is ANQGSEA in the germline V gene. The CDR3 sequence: CSVVTSGTYEQYF. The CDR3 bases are TGCAGCGTGGTTACTAGCGGAACCTACGAGCAGTACTTC.

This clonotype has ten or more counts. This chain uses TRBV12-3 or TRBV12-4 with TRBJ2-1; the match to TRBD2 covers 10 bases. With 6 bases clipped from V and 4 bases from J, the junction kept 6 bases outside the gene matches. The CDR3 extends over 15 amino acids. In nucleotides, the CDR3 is TGTGCCAGCAGCTTGACTAGCGGGCGTTACAATGAGCAGTTCTTC. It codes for CASSLTSGRYNEQFF.

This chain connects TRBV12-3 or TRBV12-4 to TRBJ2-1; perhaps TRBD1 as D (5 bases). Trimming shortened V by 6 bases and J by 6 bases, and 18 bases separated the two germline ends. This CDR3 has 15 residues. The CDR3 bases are TGTGCCAGCAGACGGCCGGCAGGGCTACGCAATGAGCAGTTCTTC. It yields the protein CASRRPAGLRNEQFF.

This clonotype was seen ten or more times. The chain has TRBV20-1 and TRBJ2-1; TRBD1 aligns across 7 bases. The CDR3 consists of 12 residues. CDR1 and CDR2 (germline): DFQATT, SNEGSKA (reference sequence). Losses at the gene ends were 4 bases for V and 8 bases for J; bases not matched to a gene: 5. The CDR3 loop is CSAKKQGYEQFF. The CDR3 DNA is TGCAGTGCTAAAAAACAGGGGTATGAGCAGTTCTTC.